This T cell receptor beta chain was identified in a study of blood T cell repertoires in COVID-19. In the study overall: In each case, the material was cDNA or gDNA derived from T cells, B-cell-depleted T cells, or PBMCs.

V was cut by 2 bases and J by 0 bases, with 12 bases left in between. Germline V gene sequence: CDR1 SNHLY, CDR2 FYNNEI. The length of the CDR3 is 16 residues. Original methodology: Reference gene primer amplification gave estimated nucleated cell counts. Produced via immunoSEQ multiplex PCR; TCRdb's table is partial and in-frame only. The V and J calls and clone size were taken over from that table, and D and trimming were inferred from the DNA. The table has some 520,000 clones, approximately 92% seen once. The chain joins TRBV2 to TRBJ2-3; D is undetermined. This receptor was identified in a man aged 18 to 29 with COVID-19, enrolled during active disease. Specimen: peripheral blood. The CDR3 region has the DNA TGTGCCAGCAGTGAACAGTCAGACTCTAGCACAGATACGCAGTATTTT. Translated: CASSEQSDSSTDTQYF.